These 10 T cell receptor beta chains came from one sample sequenced in a study of blood T cell repertoires in COVID-19. Sequenced by immunoSEQ multiplex PCR; TCRdb stores in-frame clones only, minus some. In the table there are around 340,000 clones, 70% to 90% of which are singletons. The sample comprised peripheral blood. The receptors were sampled from a woman in her sixties or seventies with COVID-19, enrolled during active disease.

This chain connects TRBV21-1 to TRBJ2-7; the DNA was not used to check the table's D call, TRBD1. TRBV21-1 is tagged as a pseudogene. This CDR3 is 16 amino acids long. The CDR3 bases are TGTGCCAGCAGCAAAAGGGGGCCAGGCGATTCCTACGAGCAGTACTTC. It is translated as CASSKRGPGDSYEQYF.

The chain links TRBV7-9 to TRBJ2-7; the match to TRBD1 covers 8 bases. This CDR3 contains 17 residues. Germline CDR1 and CDR2: SEHNR and FQNEAQ (reference sequence). The ends lost 6 bases at V and 3 bases at J; junction bases unmatched: 16. The CDR3: CASRPITRTGISYEQYF. CDR3 nucleotide sequence: TGTGCCAGCAGGCCTATTACTAGGACAGGGATTAGCTACGAGCAGTACTTC.

V is TRBV6-4 and J is TRBJ1-2; D is possibly TRBD1 (5 bases). Germline CDR1 is MRHNA and CDR2 is SNTAGT. The V end was cut by 3 bases, the J end by 4 bases, with 18 bases between. This CDR3 is built from 16 residues. In nucleotides, the CDR3 is TGTGCCAGCAGTGAATCCCCGGCAGACAGATCCTATGGCTACACCTTC. Translation gives CASSESPADRSYGYTF.

The genes are TRBV10-3 and TRBJ2-2; maybe TRBD2 (5 bases). V lost 11 bases and J lost 3, with 16 bases in between. The CDR3 totals 14 residues. CDR1 is ENHRY and CDR2 is SYGVKD in the germline V gene. The CDR3 region is CACTAGPHTGELFF. CDR3 sequence (DNA): TGTGCCTGCACCGCGGGTCCTCACACCGGGGAGCTGTTTTTT.

The gene calls are TRBV9 and TRBJ1-1, with D possibly TRBD1 on 5 matching bases. V was shortened by 3 bases and J by 3 bases, with 21 bases between the two germline ends. The CDR3 is 17 amino acids. Germline CDR1 SGDLS, CDR2 YYNGEE. Written as DNA, the CDR3 is TGTGCCAGCAGCGAGAGAACAACAGGTTATGGGGACACTGAAGCTTTCTTT. Translating gives CASSERTTGYGDTEAFF. The complete variable domain, with remaining parts taken from reference TRBV9 and TRBJ1-1, reads DSGVTQTPKHLITATGQRVTLRCSPRSGDLSVYWYQQSLDQGLQFLIQYYNGEERAKGNILERFSAQQFPDLHSELNLSSLELGDSALYFCASSERTTGYGDTEAFFGQGTRLTVV.

The genes are TRBV3-1 (or the pseudogene TRBV3-2) and TRBJ1-1; 9 nucleotides agree with TRBD1. J was trimmed by 5 bases and V by 9 bases; bases with no gene match: 7. Germline assignment: CDR1 LGHDT and CDR2 YNNKEL (reference sequence). The CDR3 contains 13 residues. The DNA for the CDR3 is TGTGCCAGTTACAGACAGGGGGGGACTGAAGCTTTCTTT. Translation gives CASYRQGGTEAFF.

This chain joins TRBV7-9 and TRBJ2-3; D is uncertain. Trimming took 2 bases from V and 6 from J, leaving 12 bases between them. Germline CDR1 is SEHNR and CDR2 is FQNEAQ (reference sequence). The CDR3 length is 14 residues. CDR3 amino acids: CASSLRGRDDTQYF. The CDR3 nucleotides are TGTGCCAGCAGCTTAAGAGGTCGTGACGATACGCAGTATTTT.

The rearrangement links TRBV19 to TRBJ1-2; no definite D call. Between the trimmed V and J ends, which lost 7 bases and 0 bases, there was a span of 15 bases. CDR1 LNHDA and CDR2 SQIVND come from the germline V gene (reference sequence). The CDR3 spans 15 residues. DNA of the CDR3: TGTGCCAGTACCGAGTCAGGCCCGGCTAACTATGGCTACACCTTC. Encoded protein: CASTESGPANYGYTF.

The chain recombines TRBV4-1 with TRBJ2-5, with D possibly matching TRBD2 (6 bases). The germline V gene encodes CDR1 MGHRA and CDR2 YSYEKL. V was shortened by 0 bases and J by 7 bases, with 15 bases between the two germline ends. This CDR3 is 15 amino acids long. The CDR3 protein is CASSQDYVLGGTQYF. CDR3 DNA sequence: TGCGCCAGCAGCCAAGATTACGTCCTCGGGGGGACCCAGTACTTC.

This chain uses TRBV19 with TRBJ2-1, with TRBD2 as a possible D gene (6 bases). CDR1 LNHDA and CDR2 SQIVND come from the germline V gene (reference sequence). Trimming removed 0 bases from V and 7 bases from J, with 13 bases in between. The CDR3 is made up of 15 amino acids. The CDR3 sequence is CASSIELGGWNEQFF. In DNA, the CDR3 is TGTGCCAGTAGTATAGAATTGGGGGGATGGAATGAGCAGTTCTTC.